This T cell receptor beta chain originates from a study of blood T cell repertoires in COVID-19. On the study more broadly: PBMCs, B-cell-depleted T cells, or T cells were the source of the cDNA or gDNA that made up the material.

Cohorts were based on clinical histories the participants reported. Two negative PCRs, clearance, or symptom resolution were required of recovered Cohort 3 donors. The CDR3 loop spans 16 amino acids. CDR1 SNHLY and CDR2 FYNNEI come from the germline V gene. With V trimmed by 4 bases and J by 3 bases, 4 bases remained unmatched. Source study methods: The authors estimated nucleated cell counts from reference gene primer amplification. Only in-frame clones appear in the TCRdb table, and some are missing; sequencing was by immunoSEQ multiplex PCR. That table gives V, J and clone size, and the DNA gave D and trimming. The repertoire has around 150,000 clones, 70% to 90% of them found once; the top ten carry less than 7%.

The sample comprised PBMCs or T cells enriched from blood (not recorded which). The chain joins TRBV2 to TRBJ2-5; 14 bases are a match to TRBD2. The receptor comes from a middle-aged woman who had recovered from COVID-19. The CDR3 here is CASSVGLAGAKETQYF. The CDR3, as DNA: TGTGCCAGCAGTGTGGGACTAGCGGGGGCGAAAGAGACCCAGTACTTC.